This T cell receptor (beta chain) emerged from a study of blood T cell repertoires in COVID-19 (dated by TCRdb to the early 2020s). Describing the broader study: The collaborator samples originated in the United States, Italy and Spain and spanned the acute and convalescent phases of COVID-19. Where HLA class I and class II types were available, the types were taken from metadata supplied by the sample provider, not from assay-based typing. A freely available public database, intended as a resource for researchers studying the immune response to SARS-CoV-2, is where the repertoires were released. The material from the prospective study consisted of cDNA or gDNA derived from T cells, B-cell-depleted T cells, or PBMCs. The samples were drawn from two sources: the first 160 participants of the ongoing ImmuneRACE study, and 1,000 to 1,500 subjects contributed by 6 global collaborators. Subjects who had been exposed to COVID-19, were actively infected with it, or had recovered from it provided the deeply sampled blood TCRbeta repertoires that made up the dataset. Sample metadata almost always included a de-identified subject ID, COVID-19 status, age in years and sex.

What the study reported, not specific to this receptor: The quantity of clinical and demographic metadata differed by source and by participant and was supplied without curation.

Each collaborating institution followed its own protocols to collect whole blood in K2EDTA tubes. For TCRbeta analysis, collaborators shipped samples as frozen whole blood, isolated PBMCs, or DNA extracted from either of those sample types. TCRbeta CDR3 regions were amplified from genomic DNA using the immunoSEQ Assay, a bias-controlled multiplex PCR. The study's own analysis went as follows. Nucleated cell counts per sample were estimated from amplification of reference gene primers within the assay. To quantify the absolute abundance of each unique TCRbeta CDR3 rearrangement, sequence reads were collapsed and filtered. Productive Simpson clonality was computed per sample as the square root of Simpson's diversity index over productive rearrangements. The table was pulled from immuneACCESS by TCRdb, which kept in-frame rearrangements only. Such tables lose some clones; where checked, under half of the loss comes from unresolved V genes, and the rest has no known cause. The DNA was the basis for D and trimming; V, J and clone size are from that table. The sample records around 100,000 clones, roughly 81% of which are singletons. The ten largest clones take up roughly 1.5% of the sample.

CDR1 and CDR2 were assigned from the germline V gene (reference sequence) as MNHEY and SMNVEV. The CDR3 contains 15 residues, cysteine and phenylalanine counted. Just the 45-base CDR3 DNA is kept, in frame starting at base 1. At the junction V is shortened by 4 bases and J by 3 bases, with 16 bases in between. Only a few counts were recorded for this clone. This clone's antigen is unknown. No per-base quality is available; no much larger clone lies one base away. The clonotype originates from a man aged 40-55 years with acute or convalescent COVID-19. The chain is made from TRBV27 and TRBJ2-7; TRBD1 might be the D gene, on 6 matching bases. Sequencing input: peripheral blood. The CDR3 protein sequence reads: CASSSGQPGRYEQYF. The nucleotide sequence reads as follows: TGTGCCAGCAGTTCCGGACAGCCAGGCCGCTACGAGCAGTACTTC.